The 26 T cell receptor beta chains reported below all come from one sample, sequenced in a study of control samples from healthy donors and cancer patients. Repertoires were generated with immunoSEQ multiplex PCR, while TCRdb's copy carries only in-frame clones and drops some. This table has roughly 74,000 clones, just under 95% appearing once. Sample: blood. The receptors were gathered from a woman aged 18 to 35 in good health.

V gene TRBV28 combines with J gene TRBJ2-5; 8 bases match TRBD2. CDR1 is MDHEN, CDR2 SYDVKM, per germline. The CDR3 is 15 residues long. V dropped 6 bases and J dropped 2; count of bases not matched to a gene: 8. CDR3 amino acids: CASRGRGALQETQYF. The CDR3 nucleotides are TGTGCCAGCAGGGGGCGGGGGGCACTTCAAGAGACCCAGTACTTC.

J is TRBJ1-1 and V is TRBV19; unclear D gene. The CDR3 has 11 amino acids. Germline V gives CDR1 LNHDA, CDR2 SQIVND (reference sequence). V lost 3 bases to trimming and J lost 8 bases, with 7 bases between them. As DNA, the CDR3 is TGTGCCAGTAGTATGGGAAGGGAAGCTTTCTTT. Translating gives CASSMGREAFF.

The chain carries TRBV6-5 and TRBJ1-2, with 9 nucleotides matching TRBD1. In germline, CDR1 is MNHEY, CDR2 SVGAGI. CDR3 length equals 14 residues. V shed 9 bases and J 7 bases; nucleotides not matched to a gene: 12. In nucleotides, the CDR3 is TGTGCCAGTACCTACCGGGACAGGGTACGTGGCTACACCTTC. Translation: CASTYRDRVRGYTF.

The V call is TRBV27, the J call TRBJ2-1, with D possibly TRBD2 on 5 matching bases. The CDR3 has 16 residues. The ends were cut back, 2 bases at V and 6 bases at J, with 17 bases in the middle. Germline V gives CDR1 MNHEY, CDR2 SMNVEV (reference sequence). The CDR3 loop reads CASSLIFTSLPNEQFF. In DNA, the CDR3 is TGTGCCAGCAGTTTAATCTTCACTAGTCTCCCCAATGAGCAGTTCTTC.

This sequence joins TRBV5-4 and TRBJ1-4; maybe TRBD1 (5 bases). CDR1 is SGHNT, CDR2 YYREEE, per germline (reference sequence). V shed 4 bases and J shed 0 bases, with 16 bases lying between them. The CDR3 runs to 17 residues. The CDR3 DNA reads TGTGCCAGCAGCCCAGGAGCAGGGTCCCCAACTAATGAAAAACTGTTTTTT. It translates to CASSPGAGSPTNEKLFF. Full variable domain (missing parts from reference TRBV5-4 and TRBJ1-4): ETGVTQSPTHLIKTRGQQVTLRCSSQSGHNTVSWYQQALGQGPQFIFQYYREEENGRGNFPPRFSGLQFPNYSSELNVNALELDDSALYLCASSPGAGSPTNEKLFFGSGTQLSVL.

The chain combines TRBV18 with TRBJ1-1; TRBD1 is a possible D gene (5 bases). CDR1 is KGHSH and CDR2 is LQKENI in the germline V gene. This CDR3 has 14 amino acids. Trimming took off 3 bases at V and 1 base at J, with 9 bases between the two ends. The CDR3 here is CASSPTGENTEAFF. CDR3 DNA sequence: TGTGCCAGCTCACCCACAGGAGAGAACACTGAAGCTTTCTTT.

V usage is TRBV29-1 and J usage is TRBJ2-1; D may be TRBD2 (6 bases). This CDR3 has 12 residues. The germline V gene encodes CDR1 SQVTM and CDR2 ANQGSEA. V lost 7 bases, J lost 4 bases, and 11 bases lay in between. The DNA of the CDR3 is TGCAGCGGGCGGGGTAATTACAATGAGCAGTTCTTC. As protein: CSGRGNYNEQFF.

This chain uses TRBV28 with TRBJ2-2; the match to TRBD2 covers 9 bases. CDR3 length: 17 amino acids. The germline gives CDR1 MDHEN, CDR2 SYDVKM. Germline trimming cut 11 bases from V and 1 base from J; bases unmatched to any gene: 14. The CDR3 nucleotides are TGTGCCGGGCAGGCTCCTAGCGGGATCGGGAACACCGGGGAGCTGTTTTTT. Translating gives CAGQAPSGIGNTGELFF.

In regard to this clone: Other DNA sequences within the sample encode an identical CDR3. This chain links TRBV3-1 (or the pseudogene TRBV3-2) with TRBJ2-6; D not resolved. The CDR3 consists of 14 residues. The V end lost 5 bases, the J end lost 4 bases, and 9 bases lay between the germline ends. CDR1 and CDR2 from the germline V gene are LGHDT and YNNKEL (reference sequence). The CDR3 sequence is CASSVRTGANVLTF. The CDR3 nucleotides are TGTGCCAGCAGCGTACGGACCGGGGCCAACGTCCTGACTTTC.

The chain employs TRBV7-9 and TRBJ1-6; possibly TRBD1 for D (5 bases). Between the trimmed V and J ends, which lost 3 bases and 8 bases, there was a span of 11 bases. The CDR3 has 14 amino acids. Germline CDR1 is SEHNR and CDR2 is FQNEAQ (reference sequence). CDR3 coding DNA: TGTGCCAGCAGCTTTGGGGGGGGAGATTCACCCCTCCACTTT. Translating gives CASSFGGGDSPLHF.

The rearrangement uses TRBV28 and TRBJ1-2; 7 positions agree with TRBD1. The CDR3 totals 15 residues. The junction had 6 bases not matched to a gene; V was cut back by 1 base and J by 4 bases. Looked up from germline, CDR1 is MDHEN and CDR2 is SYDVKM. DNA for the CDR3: TGTGCCAGCAGTTTATTAAGGGGGCGAGGCTATGGCTACACCTTC. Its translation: CASSLLRGRGYGYTF.

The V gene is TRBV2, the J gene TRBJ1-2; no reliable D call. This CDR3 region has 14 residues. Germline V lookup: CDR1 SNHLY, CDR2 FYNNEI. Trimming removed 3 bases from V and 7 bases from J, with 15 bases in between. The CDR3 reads CASSEISARAGYTF. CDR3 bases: TGTGCCAGCAGTGAGATTTCGGCCAGAGCTGGCTACACCTTC.

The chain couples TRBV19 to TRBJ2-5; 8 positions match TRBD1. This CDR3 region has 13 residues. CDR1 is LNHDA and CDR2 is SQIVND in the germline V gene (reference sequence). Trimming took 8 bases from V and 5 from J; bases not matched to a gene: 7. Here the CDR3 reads CASQGAFFETQYF. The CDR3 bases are TGTGCCAGTCAGGGGGCGTTTTTTGAGACCCAGTACTTC.

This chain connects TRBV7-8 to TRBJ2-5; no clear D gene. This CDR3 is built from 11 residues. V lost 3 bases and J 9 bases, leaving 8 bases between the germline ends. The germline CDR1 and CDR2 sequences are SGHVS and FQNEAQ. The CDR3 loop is CASSFFDAQYF. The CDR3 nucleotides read TGTGCCAGCAGCTTTTTTGACGCCCAGTACTTC.

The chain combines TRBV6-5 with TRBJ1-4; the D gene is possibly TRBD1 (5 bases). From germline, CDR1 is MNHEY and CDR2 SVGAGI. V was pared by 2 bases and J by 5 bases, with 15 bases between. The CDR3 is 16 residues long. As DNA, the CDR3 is TGTGCCAGCAGTTACCATTCGGACATAGGGAATGAAAAACTGTTTTTT. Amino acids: CASSYHSDIGNEKLFF.

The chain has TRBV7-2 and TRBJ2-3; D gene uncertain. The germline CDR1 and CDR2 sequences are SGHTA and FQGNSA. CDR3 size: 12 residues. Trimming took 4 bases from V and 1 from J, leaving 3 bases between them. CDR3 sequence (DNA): TGTGCCAGCAGCTCCGGCACAGATACGCAGTATTTT. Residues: CASSSGTDTQYF.

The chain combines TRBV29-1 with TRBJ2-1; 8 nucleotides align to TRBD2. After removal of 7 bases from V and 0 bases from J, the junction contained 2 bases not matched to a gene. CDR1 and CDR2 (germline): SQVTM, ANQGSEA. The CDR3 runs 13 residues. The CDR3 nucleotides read TGCAGCGGCGGGACTAGCTCCTACAATGAGCAGTTCTTC. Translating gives CSGGTSSYNEQFF.

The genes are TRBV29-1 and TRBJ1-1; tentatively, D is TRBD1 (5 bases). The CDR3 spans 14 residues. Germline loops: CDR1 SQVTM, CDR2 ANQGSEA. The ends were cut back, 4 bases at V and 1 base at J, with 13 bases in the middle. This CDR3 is CSVVDAGRNTEAFF. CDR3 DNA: TGCAGCGTTGTAGATGCAGGGAGGAACACTGAAGCTTTCTTT.

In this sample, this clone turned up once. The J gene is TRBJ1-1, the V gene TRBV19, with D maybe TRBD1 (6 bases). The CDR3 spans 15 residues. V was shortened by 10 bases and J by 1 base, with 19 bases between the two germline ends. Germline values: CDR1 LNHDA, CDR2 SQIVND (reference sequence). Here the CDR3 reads CATVTGFGGNTEAFF. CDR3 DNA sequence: TGTGCCACCGTGACAGGCTTCGGGGGGAACACTGAAGCTTTCTTT.

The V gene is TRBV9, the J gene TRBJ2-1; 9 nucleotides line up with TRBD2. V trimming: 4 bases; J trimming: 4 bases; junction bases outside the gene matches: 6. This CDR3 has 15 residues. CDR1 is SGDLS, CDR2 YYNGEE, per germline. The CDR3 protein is CASSRASGAYNEQFF. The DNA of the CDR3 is TGTGCCAGCAGCCGAGCTAGCGGGGCGTACAATGAGCAGTTCTTC.

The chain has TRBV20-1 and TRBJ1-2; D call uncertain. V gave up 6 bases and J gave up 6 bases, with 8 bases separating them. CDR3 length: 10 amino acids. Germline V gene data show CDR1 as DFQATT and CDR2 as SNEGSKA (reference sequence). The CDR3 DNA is TGCAGTGCACCTAGGGATGGCTACACCTTC. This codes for CSAPRDGYTF.

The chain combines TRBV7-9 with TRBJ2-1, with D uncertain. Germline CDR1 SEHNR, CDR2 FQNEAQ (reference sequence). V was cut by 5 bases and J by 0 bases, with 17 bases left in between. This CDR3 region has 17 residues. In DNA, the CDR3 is TGTGCCAGCAGCCCGCCCCTACACTGGAGCTCCTACAATGAGCAGTTCTTC. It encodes CASSPPLHWSSYNEQFF.

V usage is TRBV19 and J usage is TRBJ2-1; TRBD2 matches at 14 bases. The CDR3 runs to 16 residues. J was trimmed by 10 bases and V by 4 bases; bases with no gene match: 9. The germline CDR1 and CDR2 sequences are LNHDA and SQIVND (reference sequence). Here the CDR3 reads CASSKTSGGAWWEQFF. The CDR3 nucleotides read TGTGCCAGTAGTAAGACTAGCGGGGGGGCCTGGTGGGAGCAGTTCTTC.

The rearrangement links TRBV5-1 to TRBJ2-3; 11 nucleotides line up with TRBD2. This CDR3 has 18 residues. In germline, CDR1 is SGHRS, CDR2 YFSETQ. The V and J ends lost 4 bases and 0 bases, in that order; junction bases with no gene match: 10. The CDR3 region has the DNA TGCGCCAGCAGCCCATACGGGACTAGCGGACCTAGCACAGATACGCAGTATTTT. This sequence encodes CASSPYGTSGPSTDTQYF.

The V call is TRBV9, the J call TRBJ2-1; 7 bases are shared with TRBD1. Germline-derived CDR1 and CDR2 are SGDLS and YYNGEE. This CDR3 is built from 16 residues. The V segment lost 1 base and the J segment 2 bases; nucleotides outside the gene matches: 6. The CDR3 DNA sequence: TGTGCCAGCAGCGTACGAGGGCAGGGGGCCTACAATGAGCAGTTCTTC. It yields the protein CASSVRGQGAYNEQFF.

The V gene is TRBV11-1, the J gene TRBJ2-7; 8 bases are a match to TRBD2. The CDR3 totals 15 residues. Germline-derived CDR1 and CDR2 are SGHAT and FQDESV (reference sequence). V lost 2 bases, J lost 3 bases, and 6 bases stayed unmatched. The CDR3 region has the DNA TGTGCCAGCAGCTTACGTCTAGCGGGCTACTACGAGCAGTACTTC. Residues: CASSLRLAGYYEQYF.